Listed below are T cell receptor beta chains from one sample, sequenced in a study of T cell responses to AZD1222 COVID-19 vaccine. Produced via immunoSEQ multiplex PCR; TCRdb's table is partial and in-frame only. Among under 150,000 clones listed, 93% were seen once. The material was peripheral blood, obtained on day 0 of AZD1222 vaccination. The receptors shown here come from an adult in good health. CDR3s include the opening cysteine and the closing phenylalanine or tryptophan. D genes are given only for firm matches. Part of the rows lack a size; the others show once, few, many or a class for expanded clones.

CDR3 length	clone size	J gene	D gene	V gene	CDR3 protein	CDR3 DNA
13	.	TRBJ1-1	.	TRBV2	CASSRQLNTEAFF	TGTGCCAGCAGTAGGCAGCTGAACACTGAAGCTTTCTTT
15	once	TRBJ2-1	TRBD1	TRBV27	CATLQGSGSYNEQFF	TGTGCCACATTACAGGGGTCCGGCTCCTACAATGAGCAGTTCTTC
11	.	TRBJ1-2	.	TRBV20-1	CSARGGEGYTF	TGCAGTGCTAGAGGGGGGGAGGGCTACACCTTC
16	.	TRBJ1-2	.	TRBV5-5	CASSLAGSVANYGYTF	TGTGCCAGCAGCTTGGCAGGGAGCGTAGCTAACTATGGCTACACCTTC
16	.	TRBJ1-1	.	TRBV2	CASSEGLGRPNTEAFF	TGTGCCAGCAGTGAGGGTTTGGGACGGCCGAACACTGAAGCTTTCTTT
16	.	TRBJ1-1	.	TRBV11-3	CASSLSLGARGTEAFF	TGTGCCAGCAGCTTAAGCCTGGGGGCGCGGGGCACTGAAGCTTTCTTT
13	.	TRBJ2-3	.	TRBV4-2	CASSQNLADTQYF	TGTGCCAGCAGCCAAAACCTAGCGGATACGCAGTATTTT
14	.	TRBJ1-2	TRBD1	TRBV3-1/TRBV3-2	CASSRQGANYGYTF	TGTGCCAGCAGCAGACAGGGAGCCAACTATGGCTACACCTTC
14	.	TRBJ2-5	.	TRBV5-4	CASSPPDREVTQYF	TGTGCCAGCAGTCCCCCCGACAGGGAGGTGACCCAGTACTTC
14	.	TRBJ2-2	.	TRBV9	CASSTGLFTGELFF	TGTGCCAGCAGTACGGGACTTTTCACCGGGGAGCTGTTTTTT
14	.	TRBJ1-6	.	TRBV7-9	CASSLGGGNSPLHF	TGTGCCAGCAGCTTAGGGGGGGGAAATTCACCCCTCCACTTT
14	.	TRBJ2-1	.	TRBV24-1	CATSDLPRANEQFF	TGTGCCACCAGTGATTTGCCCAGGGCCAATGAGCAGTTCTTC
14	.	TRBJ1-3	.	TRBV19	CASSISGTGNTIYF	TGTGCCAGTAGTATATCGGGGACGGGAAACACCATATATTTT
15	once	TRBJ1-5	TRBD1	TRBV2	CASRGDSGGNQPQHF	TGTGCCAGCAGGGGGGACAGTGGAGGCAATCAGCCCCAGCATTTT
13	.	TRBJ1-1	.	TRBV6-5	CASSLELNTEAFF	TGTGCCAGCAGCTTGGAACTGAACACTGAAGCTTTCTTT
12	.	TRBJ1-2	.	TRBV12-3/TRBV12-4	CASSYGRGARTF	TGTGCCAGCAGTTACGGGAGGGGGGCCCGCACCTTC
14	few	TRBJ2-3	TRBD2	TRBV19	CASSPGGGTDTQYF	TGTGCCAGTAGTCCCGGGGGGGGCACAGATACGCAGTATTTT
16	once	TRBJ2-3	TRBD2	TRBV24-1	CATSDLAGGPTDTQYF	TGTGCCACCAGTGATTTAGCGGGAGGGCCCACAGATACGCAGTATTTT
16	.	TRBJ2-7	.	TRBV4-2	CASSQGGGDSSYEQYF	TGTGCCAGCAGCCAAGGGGGCGGGGATAGCTCCTACGAGCAGTACTTC
13	.	TRBJ2-7	.	TRBV4-1	CASSQEGAYEQYF	TGCGCCAGCAGCCAAGAAGGTGCCTACGAGCAGTACTTC
14	.	TRBJ1-5	.	TRBV4-1	CASSQEEGDQPQHF	TGCGCCAGCAGCCAAGAGGAAGGGGATCAGCCCCAGCATTTT
15	.	TRBJ2-6	.	TRBV6-5	CASSYDGAGANVLTF	TGTGCCAGCAGTTACGACGGTGCTGGGGCCAACGTCCTGACTTTC